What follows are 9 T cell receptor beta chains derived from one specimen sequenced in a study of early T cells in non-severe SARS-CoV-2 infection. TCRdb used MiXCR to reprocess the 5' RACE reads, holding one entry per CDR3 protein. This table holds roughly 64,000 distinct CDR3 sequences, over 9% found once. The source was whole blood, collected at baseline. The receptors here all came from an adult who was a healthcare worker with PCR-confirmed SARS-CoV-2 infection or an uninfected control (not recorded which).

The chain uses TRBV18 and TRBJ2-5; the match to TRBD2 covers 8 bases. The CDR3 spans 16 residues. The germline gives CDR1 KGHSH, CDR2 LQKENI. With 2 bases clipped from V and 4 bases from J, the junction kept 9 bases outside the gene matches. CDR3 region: CASSPSAGSGGETQYF. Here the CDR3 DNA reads TGTGCCAGCTCACCATCGGCAGGGAGCGGGGGAGAGACCCAGTACTTC.

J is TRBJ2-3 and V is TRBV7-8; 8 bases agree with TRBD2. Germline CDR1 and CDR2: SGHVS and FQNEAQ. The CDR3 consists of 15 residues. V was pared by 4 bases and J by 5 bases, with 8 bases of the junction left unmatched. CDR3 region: CASSSRGGRRDTQYF. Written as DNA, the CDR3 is TGTGCCAGCAGCTCCCGGGGGGGCCGGAGAGATACGCAGTATTTT.

CDR3 protein: CASTRGIQETQYF. The CDR3 DNA follows: TGTGCCAGCACCCGCGGCATCCAAGAGACCCAGTACTTC. This chain joins TRBV2 and TRBJ2-5; D not certain. The germline V gene has CDR1 SNHLY and CDR2 FYNNEI. CDR3 size: 13 residues. Deletions cut 7 bases from V and 1 base from J, with 10 bases between. Drawing the rest from reference TRBV2 and TRBJ2-5, the complete variable domain is EPEVTQTPSHQVTQMGQEVILRCVPISNHLYFYWYRQILGQKVEFLVSFYNNEISEKSEIFDDQFSVERPDGSNFTLKIRSTKLEDSAMYFCASTRGIQETQYFGPGTRLLVL.

This CDR3 is CSVQPDSRPNYGYTF. The CDR3 nucleotides read TGCAGCGTTCAACCGGACAGCCGTCCTAACTATGGCTACACCTTC. The genes are TRBV29-1 and TRBJ1-2; the D gene is possibly TRBD1 (6 bases). V lost 5 bases and J 0 bases, leaving 16 bases between the germline ends. The CDR3 has 15 amino acids. Germline V gives CDR1 SQVTM, CDR2 ANQGSEA.

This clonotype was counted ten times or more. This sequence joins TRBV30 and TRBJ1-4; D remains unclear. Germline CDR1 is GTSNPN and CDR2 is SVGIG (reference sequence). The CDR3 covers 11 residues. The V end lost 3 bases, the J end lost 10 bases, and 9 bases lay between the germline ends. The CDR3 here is CAWSLAGKLFF. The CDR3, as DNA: TGTGCCTGGAGCTTGGCGGGAAAACTGTTTTTT. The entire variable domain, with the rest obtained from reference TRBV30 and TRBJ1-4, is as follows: SQTIHQWPATLVQPVGSPLSLECTVEGTSNPNLYWYRQAAGRGLQLLFYSVGIGQISSEVPQNLSASRPQDRQFILSSKKLLLSDSGFYLCAWSLAGKLFFGSGTQLSVL.

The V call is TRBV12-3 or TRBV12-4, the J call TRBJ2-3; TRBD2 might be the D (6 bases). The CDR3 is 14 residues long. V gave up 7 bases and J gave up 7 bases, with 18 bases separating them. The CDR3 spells CASTPRDSSNTQYF. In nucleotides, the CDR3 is TGTGCCAGCACCCCCCGGGACTCATCAAATACGCAGTATTTT.

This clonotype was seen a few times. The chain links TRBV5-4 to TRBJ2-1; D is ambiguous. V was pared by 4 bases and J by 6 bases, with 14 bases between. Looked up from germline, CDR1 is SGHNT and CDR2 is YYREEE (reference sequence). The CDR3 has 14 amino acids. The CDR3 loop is CASSTDGFGNEQFF. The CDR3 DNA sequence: TGTGCCAGCAGCACCGACGGGTTCGGCAATGAGCAGTTCTTC.

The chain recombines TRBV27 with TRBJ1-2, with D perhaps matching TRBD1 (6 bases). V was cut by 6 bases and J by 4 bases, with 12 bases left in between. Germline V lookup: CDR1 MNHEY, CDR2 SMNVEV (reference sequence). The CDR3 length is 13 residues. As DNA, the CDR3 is TGTGCCAGCAGCCTACAGGGTCCCTATGGCTACACCTTC. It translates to CASSLQGPYGYTF.

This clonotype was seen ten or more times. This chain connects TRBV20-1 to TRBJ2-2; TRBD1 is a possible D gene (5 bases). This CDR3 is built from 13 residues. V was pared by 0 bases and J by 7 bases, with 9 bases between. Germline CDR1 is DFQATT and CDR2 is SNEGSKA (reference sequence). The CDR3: CSARESGIGELFF. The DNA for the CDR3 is TGCAGTGCTAGAGAGTCAGGGATCGGGGAGCTGTTTTTT.